The 9 T cell receptor beta chains below come from one sample, sequenced in a study of CD8 T cells in Susac syndrome. Reverse transcription of about 0.45 to 1 ug RNA was carried out with random hexamers. TCRdb re-called the immunoSEQ multiplex PCR reads with MiXCR, one entry per CDR3 protein. Of around 99,000 distinct CDR3 sequences listed, about 96% are singletons. The material sequenced was CD4+ T cells from PBMCs. These receptors all come from a human donor in good health.

V and J are TRBV9 and TRBJ2-7; possibly TRBD1 for D (5 bases). The V gene lost 4 bases and the J gene lost 3 bases, with 14 bases spanning the gap. The CDR3 is made up of 14 amino acids. Germline V gene data show CDR1 as SGDLS and CDR2 as YYNGEE. The CDR3: CASSPKTVGYEQYF. CDR3 nucleotides: TGTGCCAGCAGCCCCAAGACAGTCGGCTACGAGCAGTACTTC.

V gene TRBV28 combines with J gene TRBJ2-7; 11 bases are a match to TRBD1. The CDR3 sequence is 16 residues long. In germline, CDR1 is MDHEN, CDR2 SYDVKM. The trim removed 2 bases at V and 1 base at J, leaving 4 bases unmatched. The CDR3 spells CASSLQGQGASYEQYF. The CDR3, as DNA: TGTGCCAGCAGTTTACAAGGACAGGGGGCATCCTACGAGCAGTACTTC.

This chain joins TRBV5-1 and TRBJ2-5; TRBD2 agrees at 10 bases. Germline loops: CDR1 SGHRS, CDR2 YFSETQ. The CDR3 is made up of 14 amino acids. V trimming: 2 bases; J trimming: 2 bases; junction bases outside the gene matches: 0. CDR3 coding DNA: TGCGCCAGCAGCTTACTAGCGGGACAAGAGACCCAGTACTTC. Protein sequence: CASSLLAGQETQYF.

V usage is TRBV15 and J usage is TRBJ2-2, with a tentative D call TRBD1 (6 bases). Germline loops: CDR1 LNHNV, CDR2 YYDKDF (reference sequence). Trimming removed 5 bases at V and 0 bases at J, with 22 bases between. CDR3 length: 19 residues. CDR3 sequence reads: CATSGSGALRGPNTGELFF. CDR3 coding DNA: TGTGCCACCAGCGGTTCAGGGGCGCTTCGCGGGCCGAACACCGGGGAGCTGTTTTTT.

CDR3 DNA sequence: TGTGCCAGCAGCTTAGAGGTGACAGGCTCCTACGAGCAGTACTTC. Residues: CASSLEVTGSYEQYF. The chain couples TRBV7-2 to TRBJ2-7, with D possibly TRBD1 on 6 matching bases. With 1 base removed from V and 0 bases from J, the gap between germline ends came to 10 bases. The CDR3 is made up of 15 amino acids. Germline V gives CDR1 SGHTA, CDR2 FQGNSA.

V usage is TRBV6-2 or TRBV6-3 and J usage is TRBJ2-1, with D perhaps TRBD1 (5 bases). The CDR3 length is 15 residues. CDR1 MNHEY and CDR2 SVGEGT come from the germline V gene. Deletions cut 6 bases from V and 4 bases from J, with 16 bases between. In nucleotides, the CDR3 is TGTGCCAGCAGCCTCCTCCAGGGCTCTTACAATGAGCAGTTCTTC. It is translated as CASSLLQGSYNEQFF.

The chain employs TRBV12-3 or TRBV12-4 and TRBJ1-5; tentative D call: TRBD1 (6 bases). This CDR3 contains 14 residues. V was clipped by 4 bases and J by 7 bases, with 14 bases between them. The CDR3: CASSSGAPGQPQHF. The CDR3 region has the DNA TGTGCCAGCAGTTCAGGGGCGCCGGGGCAGCCCCAGCATTTT.

The chain links TRBV3-1 to TRBJ2-5; D is unclear. Germline V gene data show CDR1 as LGHDT and CDR2 as YNNKEL (reference sequence). This CDR3 comprises 14 residues. V was clipped by 2 bases and J by 1 base, with 8 bases between them. In nucleotides, the CDR3 is TGTGCCAGCAGCCAAAGACGCGGCCAAGAGACCCAGTACTTC. Protein product: CASSQRRGQETQYF.

The CDR3 sequence is CSVVGRLQETQYF. The CDR3 nucleotides read TGCAGCGTTGTGGGGCGGTTGCAAGAGACCCAGTACTTC. The chain uses TRBV29-1 and TRBJ2-5; tentatively, D is TRBD1 (5 bases). The germline gives CDR1 SQVTM, CDR2 ANQGSEA. With 4 bases removed from V and 2 bases from J, the gap between germline ends came to 11 bases. The CDR3 runs 13 residues.